The T cell receptor (beta chain) described here comes from a study of technical replicates of blood from several donors. This CDR3 region has 13 residues. Germline CDR1 reads SQVTM; CDR2 reads ANQGSEA. V shed 6 bases, J shed 5 bases, and the junction held 2 bases outside the gene matches. Sequencing was performed with immunoSEQ multiplex PCR; in TCRdb, only in-frame clones are kept and a portion is missing. The data show fewer than 90,000 clones, 90% to 95% seen once. This receptor was identified in a human donor in good health. The rearrangement uses TRBV29-1 and TRBJ2-7; 15 nucleotides align to TRBD2. The sequenced material came from T cells isolated from PBMCs. DNA of the CDR3: TGCAGCGTGGGGACTAGCGGGAGGAACGAGCAGTACTTC. This gives the protein CSVGTSGRNEQYF.